This TCR beta chain emerged from a study of T-cell memory formation after mild COVID-19. Study summary: For the most part, TCR clusters were specific to one donor.

The TCR alpha and TCR beta cDNA libraries, bearing sample barcodes and UMIs, were generated by 5'RACE using constant-segment primers. TCRdb passed the 5' RACE reads through MiXCR, listing each CDR3 protein once. The table records 95,000 to 110,000 distinct CDR3 sequences, about an eighth of them present only once. To note about this clonotype: The antigen is undetermined.

Regarding the study as a whole: Clones contracting over day 15 to 85 were CD4/CD8 balanced, with later expanders leaning CD4+.

This clonotype was obtained from a man younger than 35 who had mild COVID-19 (a few samples of this study predate the infection). Cell type and time point are not known. Source material: PBMCs or a T cell subset sorted from them (not recorded which).

CDR3 residues: CASSLIGTGDYEQYF. The DNA of the CDR3 is TGTGCCAGCAGCTTAATAGGGACAGGAGACTACGAGCAGTACTTC. This sequence joins TRBV7-3 and TRBJ2-7; 8 nucleotides align to TRBD1. Looked up from germline, CDR1 is SGHTA and CDR2 is FQGTGA. Trimming at V came to 1 base and at J to 3 bases, leaving 5 bases not matched to a gene. This CDR3 comprises 15 residues.